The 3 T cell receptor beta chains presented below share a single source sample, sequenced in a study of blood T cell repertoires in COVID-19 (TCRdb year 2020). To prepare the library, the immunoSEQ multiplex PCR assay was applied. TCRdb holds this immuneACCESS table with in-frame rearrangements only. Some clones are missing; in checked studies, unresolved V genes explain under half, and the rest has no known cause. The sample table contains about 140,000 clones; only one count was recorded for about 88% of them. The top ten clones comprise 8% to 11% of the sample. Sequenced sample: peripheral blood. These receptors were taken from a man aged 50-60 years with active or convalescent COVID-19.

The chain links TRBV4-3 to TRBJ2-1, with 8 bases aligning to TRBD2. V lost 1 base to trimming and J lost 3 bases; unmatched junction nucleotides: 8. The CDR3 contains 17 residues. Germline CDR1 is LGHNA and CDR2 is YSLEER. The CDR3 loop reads CASSQAKTSAIYNEQFF. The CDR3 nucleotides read TGCGCCAGCAGCCAAGCCAAGACTAGCGCGATCTACAATGAGCAGTTCTTC.

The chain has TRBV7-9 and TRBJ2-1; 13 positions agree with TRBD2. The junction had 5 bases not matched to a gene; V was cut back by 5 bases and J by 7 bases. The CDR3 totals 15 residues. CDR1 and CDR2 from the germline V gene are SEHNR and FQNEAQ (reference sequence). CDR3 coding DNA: TGTGCCAGCAGCGTCGGGACTAGCGGGGTGAATGAGCAGTTCTTC. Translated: CASSVGTSGVNEQFF.

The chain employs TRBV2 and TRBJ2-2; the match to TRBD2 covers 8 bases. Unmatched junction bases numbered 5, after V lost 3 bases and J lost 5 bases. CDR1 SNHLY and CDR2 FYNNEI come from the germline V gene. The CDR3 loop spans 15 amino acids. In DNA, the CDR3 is TGTGCCAGCAGTGACGGGGGGGGTTGGACCGGGGAGCTGTTTTTT. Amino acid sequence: CASSDGGGWTGELFF.